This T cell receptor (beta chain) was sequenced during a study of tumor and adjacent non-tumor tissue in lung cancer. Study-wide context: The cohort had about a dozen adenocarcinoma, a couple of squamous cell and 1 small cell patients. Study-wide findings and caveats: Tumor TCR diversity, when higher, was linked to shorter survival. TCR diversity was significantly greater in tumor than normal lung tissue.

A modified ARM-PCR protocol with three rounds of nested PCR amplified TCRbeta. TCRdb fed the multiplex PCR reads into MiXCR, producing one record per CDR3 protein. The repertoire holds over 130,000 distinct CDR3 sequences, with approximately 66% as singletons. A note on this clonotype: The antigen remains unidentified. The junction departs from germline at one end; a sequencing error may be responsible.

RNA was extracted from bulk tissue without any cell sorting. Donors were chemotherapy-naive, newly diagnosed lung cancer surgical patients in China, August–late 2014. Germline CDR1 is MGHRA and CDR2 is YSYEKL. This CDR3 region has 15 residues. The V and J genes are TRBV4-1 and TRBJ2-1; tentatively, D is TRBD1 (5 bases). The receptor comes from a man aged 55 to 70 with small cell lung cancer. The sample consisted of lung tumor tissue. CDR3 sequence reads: CASSHGIGALNEQFF. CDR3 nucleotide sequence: TGCGCGAGCAGCCATGGGATAGGGGCCCTTAATGAGCAGTTCTTC.